These T cell receptor beta chains were read from a single sample in a study of blood T cell repertoires in COVID-19. The protocol was immunoSEQ multiplex PCR, while the TCRdb copy is restricted to in-frame clones and leaves out a portion. The sample includes 150,000 to 180,000 clones, roughly nine tenths of them seen just once. The sample comprised peripheral blood. Every receptor here comes from a woman between 70 and 85 years old with acute or convalescent COVID-19. CDR3s include the opening cysteine and the closing phenylalanine or tryptophan. The order of the fields is D gene, J gene, clone size, V gene, CDR3 protein, CDR3 DNA. D genes are given only for firm matches. The size field is filled for only some rows; it gives once, few, many or a size class.

NA	TRBJ1-1	NA	TRBV30	CAWIGRARANTEAFF	TGTGCCTGGATTGGGCGTGCCAGAGCGAACACTGAAGCTTTCTTT
TRBD1	TRBJ1-2	NA	TRBV15	CATSIDRGPLGYTF	TGTGCCACCAGCATCGACAGGGGGCCTTTGGGCTACACCTTC
TRBD1	TRBJ2-5	NA	TRBV5-1	CASSLGDRESTQYF	TGCGCCAGCAGCTTGGGGGACAGGGAGTCGACCCAGTACTTC
TRBD1	TRBJ1-6	NA	TRBV19	CASSISSPGTGYNSPLHF	TGTGCCAGTAGTATAAGTTCTCCCGGGACAGGTTATAATTCACCCCTCCACTTT
NA	TRBJ2-1	NA	TRBV7-9	CASSLRGNVGGNEQFF	TGTGCCAGCAGCTTACGCGGGAATGTCGGTGGCAATGAGCAGTTCTTC
NA	TRBJ1-1	NA	TRBV19	CASSAGLNTEAFF	TGTGCCAGTAGCGCCGGTCTGAACACTGAAGCTTTCTTT
NA	TRBJ1-2	NA	TRBV6-6	CASSYVGQANYGYTF	TGTGCCAGCAGTTACGTGGGGCAAGCTAACTATGGCTACACCTTC
NA	TRBJ1-1	NA	TRBV19	CASSIRGLDTEAFF	TGTGCCAGTAGTATCAGAGGGCTAGATACTGAAGCTTTCTTT
TRBD1	TRBJ2-1	once	TRBV27	CASSPHGRGNEQFF	TGTGCCAGCAGCCCTCACGGCAGGGGGAATGAGCAGTTCTTC
NA	TRBJ1-6	NA	TRBV6-5	CASSLNQGYNSPLHF	TGTGCCAGCAGCCTTAACCAGGGTTATAATTCACCCCTCCACTTT
TRBD2	TRBJ2-1	NA	TRBV2	CASSSNRGGPYNEQFF	TGTGCCAGCAGTTCCAACCGGGGGGGCCCCTACAATGAGCAGTTCTTC
TRBD1	TRBJ1-1	NA	TRBV11-1	CASSLIQGDKDTEAFF	TGTGCCAGCAGCTTAATCCAGGGGGATAAAGACACTGAAGCTTTCTTT
NA	TRBJ2-5	NA	TRBV5-8	CASTLNYNPGAQYF	TGTGCCAGCACCCTAAATTACAACCCCGGGGCCCAGTACTTC
NA	TRBJ1-5	NA	TRBV19	CASSLGPGQNQPQHF	TGTGCCAGTAGTCTAGGTCCGGGACAAAATCAGCCCCAGCATTTT
NA	TRBJ1-1	NA	TRBV28	CASSPGGKNTEAFF	TGTGCCAGCAGTCCTGGCGGAAAGAACACTGAAGCTTTCTTT
TRBD1	TRBJ1-6	NA	TRBV7-9	CASSEDRAVNSPLHF	TGTGCCAGCAGCGAGGACAGGGCCGTAAATTCACCCCTCCACTTT
TRBD2	TRBJ2-7	NA	TRBV7-2	CASSLGRGVLGEQYF	TGTGCCAGCAGCTTGGGGCGGGGGGTCTTGGGCGAGCAGTACTTC
TRBD1	TRBJ2-7	once	TRBV6-2/TRBV6-3	CASSSRGQGKFYEQYF	TGTGCCAGCAGTTCGAGGGGACAGGGAAAGTTCTACGAGCAGTACTTC
TRBD1	TRBJ2-2	NA	TRBV4-1	CASSRRTGGYSGELFF	TGCGCCAGCAGCCGACGGACAGGGGGCTACTCCGGGGAGCTGTTTTTT
TRBD2	TRBJ2-1	NA	TRBV27	CASSLKAGVSEQFF	TGTGCCAGCAGTTTAAAGGCGGGGGTTAGTGAGCAGTTCTTC
TRBD2	TRBJ2-5	NA	TRBV5-8	CASSLATRGAPRAQYF	TGTGCCAGCAGCTTGGCGACGCGGGGGGCCCCCAGAGCCCAGTACTTC
TRBD2	TRBJ2-3	NA	TRBV6-6	CASSLTSGGAGVTDTQYF	TGTGCCAGCAGTCTTACTAGCGGGGGGGCCGGGGTGACAGATACGCAGTATTTT
TRBD2	TRBJ2-3	NA	TRBV28	CASSFGRGGPTDTQYF	TGTGCCAGCAGTTTCGGGCGGGGGGGCCCCACAGATACGCAGTATTTT
NA	TRBJ1-5	few	TRBV7-2	CASSLVAFSNQPQHF	TGTGCCAGCAGCTTAGTAGCCTTTAGCAATCAGCCCCAGCATTTT
NA	TRBJ1-5	NA	TRBV5-1	CASSLGSTGDQPQHF	TGCGCCAGCAGCTTGGGATCTACAGGAGATCAGCCCCAGCATTTT
TRBD1	TRBJ2-1	NA	TRBV19	CASSRPGQATNEQFF	TGTGCCAGTAGTCGTCCGGGACAGGCCACCAATGAGCAGTTCTTC
TRBD1	TRBJ2-3	NA	TRBV30	CAWSGGQGRFADTQYF	TGTGCCTGGAGTGGCGGACAGGGACGATTCGCAGATACGCAGTATTTT
NA	TRBJ1-1	NA	TRBV5-6	CASSFGRVNTEAFF	TGTGCCAGCAGCTTTGGCAGGGTGAACACTGAAGCTTTCTTT